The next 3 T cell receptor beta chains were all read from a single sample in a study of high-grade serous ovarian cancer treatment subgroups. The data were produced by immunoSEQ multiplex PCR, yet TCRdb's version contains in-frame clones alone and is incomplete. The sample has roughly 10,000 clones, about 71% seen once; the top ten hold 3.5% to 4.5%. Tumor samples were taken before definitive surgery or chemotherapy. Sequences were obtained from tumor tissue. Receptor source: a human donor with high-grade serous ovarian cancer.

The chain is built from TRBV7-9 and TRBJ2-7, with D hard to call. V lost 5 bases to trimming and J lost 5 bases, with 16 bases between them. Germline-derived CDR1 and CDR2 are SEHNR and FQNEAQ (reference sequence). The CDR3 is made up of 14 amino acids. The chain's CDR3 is CASSATGSSHEQYF. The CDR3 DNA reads TGTGCCAGCAGCGCGACTGGGTCCTCACACGAGCAGTACTTC.

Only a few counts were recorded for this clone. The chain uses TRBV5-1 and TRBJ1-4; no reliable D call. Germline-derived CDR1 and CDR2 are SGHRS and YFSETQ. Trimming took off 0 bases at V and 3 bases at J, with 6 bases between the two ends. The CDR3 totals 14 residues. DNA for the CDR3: TGCGCCAGCAGCTTGGTAGGCGCTAATGAAAAACTGTTTTTT. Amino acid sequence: CASSLVGANEKLFF.

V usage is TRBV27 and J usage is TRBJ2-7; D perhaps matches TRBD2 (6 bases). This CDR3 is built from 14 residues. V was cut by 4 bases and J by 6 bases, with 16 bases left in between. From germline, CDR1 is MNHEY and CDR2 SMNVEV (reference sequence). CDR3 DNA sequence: TGTGCCAGCAGTTACCGGGACGGGAGATCCGAGCAGTACTTC. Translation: CASSYRDGRSEQYF.